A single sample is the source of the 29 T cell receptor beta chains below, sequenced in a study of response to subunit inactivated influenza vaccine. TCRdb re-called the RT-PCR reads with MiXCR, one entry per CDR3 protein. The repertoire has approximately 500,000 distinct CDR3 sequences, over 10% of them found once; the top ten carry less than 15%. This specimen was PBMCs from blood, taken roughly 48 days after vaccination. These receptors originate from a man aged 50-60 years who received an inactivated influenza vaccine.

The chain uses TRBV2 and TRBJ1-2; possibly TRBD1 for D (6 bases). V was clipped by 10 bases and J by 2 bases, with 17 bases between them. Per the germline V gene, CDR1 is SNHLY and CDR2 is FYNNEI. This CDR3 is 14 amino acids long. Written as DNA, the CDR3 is TGTGCCACCCCGAGGGGGGGCTCCAACTATGGCTACACCTTC. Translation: CATPRGGSNYGYTF.

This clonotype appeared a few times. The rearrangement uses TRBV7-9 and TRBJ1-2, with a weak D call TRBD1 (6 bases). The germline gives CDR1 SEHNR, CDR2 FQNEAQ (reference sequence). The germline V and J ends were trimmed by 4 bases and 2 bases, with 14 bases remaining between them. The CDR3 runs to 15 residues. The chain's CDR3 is CASSWGTSQNYGYTF. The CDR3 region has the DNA TGTGCCAGCAGCTGGGGGACAAGTCAAAACTATGGCTACACCTTC. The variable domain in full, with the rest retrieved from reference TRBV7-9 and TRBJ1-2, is DTGVSQNPRHKITKRGQNVTFRCDPISEHNRLYWYRQTLGQGPEFLTYFQNEAQLEKSRLLSDRFSAERPKGSFSTLEIQRTEQGDSAMYLCASSWGTSQNYGYTFGSGTRLTVV.

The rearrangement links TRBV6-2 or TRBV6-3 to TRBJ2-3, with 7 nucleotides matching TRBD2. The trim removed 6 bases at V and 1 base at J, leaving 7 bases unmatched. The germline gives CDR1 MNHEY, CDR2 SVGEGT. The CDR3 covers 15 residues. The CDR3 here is CASRKLASGTDTQYF. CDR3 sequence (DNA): TGTGCCAGCAGAAAACTAGCGTCGGGCACAGATACGCAGTATTTT.

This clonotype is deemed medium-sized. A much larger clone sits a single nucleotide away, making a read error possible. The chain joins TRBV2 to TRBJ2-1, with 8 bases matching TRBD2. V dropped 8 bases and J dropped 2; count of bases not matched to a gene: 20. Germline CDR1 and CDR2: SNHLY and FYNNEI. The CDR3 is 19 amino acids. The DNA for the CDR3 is TGTGCCAGCTGTTTCGGGCCTGTCGGCGGGAGGATACCCTACAATGAGCAGTTCTTC. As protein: CASCFGPVGGRIPYNEQFF.

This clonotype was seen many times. CDR3 region: CASSSTYNQPQHF. The CDR3 coding sequence is TGTGCCAGCAGCTCAACGTATAATCAGCCCCAGCATTTT. The V gene is TRBV12-3 or TRBV12-4, the J gene TRBJ1-5; D remains unclear. The V end was cut by 6 bases, the J end by 4 bases, with 10 bases between. CDR3 size: 13 residues.

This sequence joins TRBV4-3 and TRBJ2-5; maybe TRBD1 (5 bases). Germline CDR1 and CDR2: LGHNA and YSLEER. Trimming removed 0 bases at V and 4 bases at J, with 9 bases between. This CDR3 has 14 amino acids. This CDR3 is CASSQDRRAETQYF. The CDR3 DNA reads TGCGCCAGCAGCCAAGATCGCAGGGCAGAGACCCAGTACTTC.

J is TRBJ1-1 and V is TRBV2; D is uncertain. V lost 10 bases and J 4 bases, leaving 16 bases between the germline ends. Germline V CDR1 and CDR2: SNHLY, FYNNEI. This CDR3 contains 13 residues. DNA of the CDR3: TGTGCCATCCAGGACTTCAGGAGCACTGAAGCTTTCTTT. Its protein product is CAIQDFRSTEAFF.

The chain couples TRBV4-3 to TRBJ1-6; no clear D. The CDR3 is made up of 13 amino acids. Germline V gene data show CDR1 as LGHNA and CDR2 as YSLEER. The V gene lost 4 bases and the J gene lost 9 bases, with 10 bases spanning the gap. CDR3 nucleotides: TGCGCCAGCAGCCCCGGACGGGTTTCACCCCTCCACTTT. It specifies CASSPGRVSPLHF.

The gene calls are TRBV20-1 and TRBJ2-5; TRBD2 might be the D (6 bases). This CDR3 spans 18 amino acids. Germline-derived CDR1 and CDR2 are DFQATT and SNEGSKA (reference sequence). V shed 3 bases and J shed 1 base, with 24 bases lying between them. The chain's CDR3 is CSASGPGTSIWGQETQYF. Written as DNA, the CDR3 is TGCAGTGCTAGTGGTCCCGGGACTTCGATCTGGGGCCAAGAGACCCAGTACTTC.

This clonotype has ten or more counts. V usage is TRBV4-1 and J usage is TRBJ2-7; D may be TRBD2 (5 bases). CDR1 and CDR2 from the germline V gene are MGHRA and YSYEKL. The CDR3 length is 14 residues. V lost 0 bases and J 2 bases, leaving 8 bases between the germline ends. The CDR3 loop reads CASSQDEGTYEQYF. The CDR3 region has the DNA TGCGCCAGCAGCCAAGACGAGGGTACCTACGAGCAGTACTTC.

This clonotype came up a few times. CDR3 sequence: CASSLEVQGQFF. The DNA of the CDR3 is TGTGCCAGCAGCTTGGAAGTACAGGGTCAGTTCTTC. The V and J genes are TRBV7-2 and TRBJ2-1, with D perhaps matching TRBD1 (6 bases). V lost 3 bases, J lost 13 bases, and 13 bases lay in between. Germline V gene data show CDR1 as SGHTA and CDR2 as FQGNSA. The CDR3 runs 12 residues. The full variable domain, in which reference TRBV7-2 and TRBJ2-1 provide the parts outside the CDR3, is GAGVSQSPSNKVTEKGKDVELRCDPISGHTALYWYRQSLGQGLEFLIYFQGNSAPDKSGLPSDRFSAERTGGSVSTLTIQRTQQEDSAVYLCASSLEVQGQFFGPGTRLTVL.

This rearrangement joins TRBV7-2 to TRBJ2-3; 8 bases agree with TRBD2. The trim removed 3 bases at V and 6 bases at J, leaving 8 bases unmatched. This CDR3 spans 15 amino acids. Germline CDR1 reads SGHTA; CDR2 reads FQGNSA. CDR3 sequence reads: CASSFTSGSRDTQYF. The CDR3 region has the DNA TGTGCCAGCAGCTTTACTAGCGGCAGCCGGGATACGCAGTATTTT.

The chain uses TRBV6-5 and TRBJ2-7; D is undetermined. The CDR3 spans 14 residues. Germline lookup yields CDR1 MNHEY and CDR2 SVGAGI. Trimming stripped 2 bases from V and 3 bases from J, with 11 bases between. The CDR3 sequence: CASSYGGRDYEQYF. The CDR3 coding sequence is TGTGCCAGCAGTTACGGTGGTAGGGACTACGAGCAGTACTTC.

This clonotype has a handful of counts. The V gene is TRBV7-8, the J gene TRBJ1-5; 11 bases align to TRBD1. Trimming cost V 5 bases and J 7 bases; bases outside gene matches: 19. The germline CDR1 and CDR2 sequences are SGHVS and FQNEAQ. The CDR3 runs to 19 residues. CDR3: CASSPKMWNQGTGGQPQHF. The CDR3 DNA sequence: TGTGCCAGCAGCCCCAAGATGTGGAACCAGGGGACAGGGGGGCAGCCCCAGCATTTT.

The CDR3 sequence: CASSGLIMGYEQYF. The CDR3 bases are TGTGCCAGCAGCGGCCTAATTATGGGCTACGAGCAGTACTTC. This sequence joins TRBV12-3 or TRBV12-4 and TRBJ2-7; D is ambiguous. CDR3 length equals 14 residues. Between the trimmed V and J ends, which lost 6 bases and 3 bases, there was a span of 15 bases.

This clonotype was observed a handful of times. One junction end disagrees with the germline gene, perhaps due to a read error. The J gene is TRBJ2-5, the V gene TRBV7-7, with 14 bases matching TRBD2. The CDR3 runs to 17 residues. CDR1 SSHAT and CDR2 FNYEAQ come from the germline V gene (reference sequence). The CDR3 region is CASSLGTSGGGQETQYF. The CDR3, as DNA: TGTGCTAGCAGCTTAGGGACTAGCGGGGGAGGACAAGAGACCCAGTACTTC. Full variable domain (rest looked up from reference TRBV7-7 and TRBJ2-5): GAGVSQSPRYKVTKRGQDVTLRCDPISSHATLYWYQQALGQGPEFLTYFNYEAQPDKSGLPSDRFSAERPEGSISTLTIQRTEQRDSAMYRCASSLGTSGGGQETQYFGPGTRLLVL.

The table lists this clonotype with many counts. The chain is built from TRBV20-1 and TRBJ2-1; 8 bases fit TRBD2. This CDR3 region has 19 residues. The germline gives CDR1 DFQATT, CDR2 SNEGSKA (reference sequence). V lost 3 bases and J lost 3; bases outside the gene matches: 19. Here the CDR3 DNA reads TGCAGTGCTAGGATATCCCCATTTTCATTAGCGGGAATCTACAATGAGCAGTTCTTC. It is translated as CSARISPFSLAGIYNEQFF.

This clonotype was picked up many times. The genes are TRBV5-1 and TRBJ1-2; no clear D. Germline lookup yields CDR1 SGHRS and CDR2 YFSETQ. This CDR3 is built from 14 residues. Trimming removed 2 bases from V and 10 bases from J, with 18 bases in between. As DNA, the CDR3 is TGCGCCAGCAGCTTAGAATGGAGTTCCAAGGTCTACACCTTC. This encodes CASSLEWSSKVYTF.

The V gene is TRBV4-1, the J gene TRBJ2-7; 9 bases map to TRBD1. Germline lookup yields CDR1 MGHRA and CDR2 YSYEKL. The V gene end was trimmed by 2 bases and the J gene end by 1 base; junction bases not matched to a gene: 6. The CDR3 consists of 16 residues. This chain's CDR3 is CASSQSGTGISYEQYF. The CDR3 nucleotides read TGCGCCAGCAGCCAAAGCGGGACAGGGATATCCTACGAGCAGTACTTC.

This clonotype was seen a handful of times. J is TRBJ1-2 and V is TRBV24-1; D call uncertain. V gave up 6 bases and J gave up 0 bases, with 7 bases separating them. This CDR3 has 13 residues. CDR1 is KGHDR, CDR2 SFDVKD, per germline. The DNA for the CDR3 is TGTGCCACCAGTACGGCTTCTAACTATGGCTACACCTTC. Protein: CATSTASNYGYTF.

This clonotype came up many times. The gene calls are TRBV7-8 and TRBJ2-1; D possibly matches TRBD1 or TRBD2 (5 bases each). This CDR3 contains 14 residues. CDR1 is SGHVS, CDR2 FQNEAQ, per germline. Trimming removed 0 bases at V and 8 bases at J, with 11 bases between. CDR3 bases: TGTGCCAGCAGCTTAGCTATGAGGGGACATGAGCAGTTCTTC. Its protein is CASSLAMRGHEQFF.

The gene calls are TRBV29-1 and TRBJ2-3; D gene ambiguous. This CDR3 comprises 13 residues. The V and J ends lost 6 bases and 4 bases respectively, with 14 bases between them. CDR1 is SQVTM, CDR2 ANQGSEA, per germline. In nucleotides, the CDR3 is TGCAGCGTCTCGACTCCTGGGTCAGATACGCAGTATTTT. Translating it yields CSVSTPGSDTQYF.

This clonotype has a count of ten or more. The CDR3 bases are TGCGCCAGCAGCTTGGATGGACAGGGGAACTATGGCTACACCTTC. Its protein product is CASSLDGQGNYGYTF. The V gene is TRBV5-1, the J gene TRBJ1-2; 9 positions match TRBD1. V lost 0 bases to trimming and J lost 2 bases; unmatched junction nucleotides: 2. CDR1 is SGHRS, CDR2 YFSETQ, per germline. The CDR3 spans 15 residues.

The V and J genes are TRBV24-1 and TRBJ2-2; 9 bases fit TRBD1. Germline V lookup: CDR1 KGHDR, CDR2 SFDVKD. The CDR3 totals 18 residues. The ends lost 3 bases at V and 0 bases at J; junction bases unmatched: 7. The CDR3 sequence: CATSDPPGQGTNTGELFF. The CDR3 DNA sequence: TGTGCCACCAGTGATCCCCCGGGACAGGGAACGAACACCGGGGAGCTGTTTTTT.

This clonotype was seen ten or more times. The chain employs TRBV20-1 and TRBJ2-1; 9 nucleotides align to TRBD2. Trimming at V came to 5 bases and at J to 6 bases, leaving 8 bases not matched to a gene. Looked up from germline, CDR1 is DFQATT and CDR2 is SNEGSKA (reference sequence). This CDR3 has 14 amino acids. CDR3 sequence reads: CSAPFGSGSNEQFF. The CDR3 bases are TGCAGTGCTCCCTTTGGTAGCGGGAGCAATGAGCAGTTCTTC.

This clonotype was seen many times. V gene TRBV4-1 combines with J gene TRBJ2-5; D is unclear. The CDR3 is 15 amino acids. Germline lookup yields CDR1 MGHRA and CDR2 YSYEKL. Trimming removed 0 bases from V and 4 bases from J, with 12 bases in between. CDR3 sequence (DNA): TGCGCCAGCAGCCAAGATTTAGCAAGCCCAGAGACCCAGTACTTC. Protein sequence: CASSQDLASPETQYF.

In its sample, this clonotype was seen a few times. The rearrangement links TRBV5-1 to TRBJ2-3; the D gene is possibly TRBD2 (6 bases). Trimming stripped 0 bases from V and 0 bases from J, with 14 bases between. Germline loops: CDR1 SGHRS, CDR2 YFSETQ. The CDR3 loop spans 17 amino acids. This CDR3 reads CASSLAPSASSTDTQYF. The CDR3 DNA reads TGCGCCAGCAGCTTGGCCCCTAGCGCTTCTAGCACAGATACGCAGTATTTT.

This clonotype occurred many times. DNA for the CDR3: TGTGCCAGCATGGCAACGCCAGTCTACAATGAGCAGTTCTTC. This gives the protein CASMATPVYNEQFF. The gene calls are TRBV6-1 and TRBJ2-1; the D is unclear. CDR1 is MNHNS and CDR2 is SASEGT in the germline V gene. Trimming took 7 bases from V and 3 from J, leaving 13 bases between them. This CDR3 is 14 amino acids long.

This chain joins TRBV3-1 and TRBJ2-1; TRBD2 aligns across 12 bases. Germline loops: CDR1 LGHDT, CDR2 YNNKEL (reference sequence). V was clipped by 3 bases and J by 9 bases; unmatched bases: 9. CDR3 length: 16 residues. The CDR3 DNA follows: TGTGCCAGCAGCCACACCGGGACTAGCGGGTCTCGTGAGCAGTTCTTC. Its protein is CASSHTGTSGSREQFF.